The clone carrying this T cell receptor (beta chain) was observed many times. This specimen comes from a study of post-analysis software for immune sequencing data. The CDR3 sequence is 13 residues long. In germline, CDR1 is SGHTA, CDR2 FQGTGA. The V end lost 3 bases, the J end lost 0 bases, and 6 bases lay between the germline ends. Unique molecular identifiers were built into the TCR beta cDNA libraries. TCRdb used MiXCR to reprocess the PCR reads, holding one entry per CDR3 protein. The sample shows about 160,000 distinct CDR3 sequences, 36% of them seen only once. This material consisted of blood, taken after autologous hematopoietic stem cell transplantation. This chain joins TRBV7-3 and TRBJ2-7; TRBD1 is a possible D gene (5 bases). The clonotype originates from a girl aged 5-17 years with multiple sclerosis. This CDR3 is CASSLGPSYEQYF. The DNA of the CDR3 is TGTGCCAGCAGCTTGGGGCCCTCCTACGAGCAGTACTTC. The full variable domain, in which reference TRBV7-3 and TRBJ2-7 provide the parts outside the CDR3, is GAGVSQTPSNKVTEKGKYVELRCDPISGHTALYWYRQSLGQGPEFLIYFQGTGAADDSGLPNDRFFAVRPEGSVSTLKIQRTERGDSAVYLCASSLGPSYEQYFGPGTRLTVT.